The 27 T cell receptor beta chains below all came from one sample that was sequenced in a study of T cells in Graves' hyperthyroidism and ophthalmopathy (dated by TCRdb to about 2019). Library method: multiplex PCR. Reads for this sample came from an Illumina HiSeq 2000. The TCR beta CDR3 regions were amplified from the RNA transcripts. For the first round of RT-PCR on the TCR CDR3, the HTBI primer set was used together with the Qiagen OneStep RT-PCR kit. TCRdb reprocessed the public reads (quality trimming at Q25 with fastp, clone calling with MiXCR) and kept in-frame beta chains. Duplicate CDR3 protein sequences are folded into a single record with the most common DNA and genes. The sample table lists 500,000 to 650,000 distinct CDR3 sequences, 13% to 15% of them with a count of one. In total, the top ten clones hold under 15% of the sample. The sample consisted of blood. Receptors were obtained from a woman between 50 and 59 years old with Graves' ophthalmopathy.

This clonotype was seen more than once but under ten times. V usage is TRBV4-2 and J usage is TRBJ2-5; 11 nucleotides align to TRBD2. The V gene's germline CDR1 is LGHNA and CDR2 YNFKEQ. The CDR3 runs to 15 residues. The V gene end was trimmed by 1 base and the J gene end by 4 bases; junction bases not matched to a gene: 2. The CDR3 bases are TGTGCCAGCAGCCAAGTCCTAGCGGGAGGAGAGACCCAGTACTTC. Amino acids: CASSQVLAGGETQYF.

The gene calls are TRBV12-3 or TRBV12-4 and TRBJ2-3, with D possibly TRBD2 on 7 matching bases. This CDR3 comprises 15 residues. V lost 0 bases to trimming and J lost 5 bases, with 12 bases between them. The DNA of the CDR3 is TGTGCCAGCAGTTTAGCCCAGGGGAGGGGAGATACGCAGTATTTT. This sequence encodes CASSLAQGRGDTQYF.

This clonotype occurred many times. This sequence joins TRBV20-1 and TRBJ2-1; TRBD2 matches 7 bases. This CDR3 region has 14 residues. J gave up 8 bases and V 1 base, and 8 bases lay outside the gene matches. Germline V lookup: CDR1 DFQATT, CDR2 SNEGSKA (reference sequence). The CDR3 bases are TGCAGTGCTAGAGTACTAGCGAGGTTCCATGAGCAGTTCTTC. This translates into CSARVLARFHEQFF.

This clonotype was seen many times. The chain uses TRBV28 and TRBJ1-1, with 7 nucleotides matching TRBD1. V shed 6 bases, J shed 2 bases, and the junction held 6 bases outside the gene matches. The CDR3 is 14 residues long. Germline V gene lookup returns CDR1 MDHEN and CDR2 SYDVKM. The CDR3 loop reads CASRSDRVNTEAFF. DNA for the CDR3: TGTGCCAGCAGGTCTGACAGGGTAAACACTGAAGCTTTCTTT.

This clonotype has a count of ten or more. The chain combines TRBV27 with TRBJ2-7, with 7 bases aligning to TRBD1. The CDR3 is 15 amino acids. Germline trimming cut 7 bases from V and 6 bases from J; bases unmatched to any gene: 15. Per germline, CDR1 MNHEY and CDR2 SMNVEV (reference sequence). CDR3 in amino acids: CASTLSPTGRGEQYF. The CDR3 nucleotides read TGTGCCAGCACCCTTTCCCCGACAGGGAGAGGCGAGCAGTACTTC.

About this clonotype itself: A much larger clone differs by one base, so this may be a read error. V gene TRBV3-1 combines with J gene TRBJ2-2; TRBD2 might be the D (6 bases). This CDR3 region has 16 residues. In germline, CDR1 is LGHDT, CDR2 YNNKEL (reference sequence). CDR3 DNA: TGTGCCAGCAGCCAAAAGGCCGCAAGGCGGACCGGGGGGCTGTTTTTT. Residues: CASSQKAARRTGGLFF. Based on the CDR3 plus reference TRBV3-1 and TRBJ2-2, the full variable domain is DTAVSQTPKYLVTQMGNDKSIKCEQNLGHDTMYWYKQDSKKFLKIMFSYNNKELIINETVPNRFSPKSPDKAHLNLHINSLELGDSAVYFCASSQKAARRTGGLFFGEGSRLTVL.

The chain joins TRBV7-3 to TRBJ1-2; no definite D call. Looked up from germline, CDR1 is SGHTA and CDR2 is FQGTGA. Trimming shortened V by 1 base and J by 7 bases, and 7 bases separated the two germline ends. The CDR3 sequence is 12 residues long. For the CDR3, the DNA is TGTGCCAGCAGCTTAAATGGGGTTGGCTACACCTTC. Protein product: CASSLNGVGYTF.

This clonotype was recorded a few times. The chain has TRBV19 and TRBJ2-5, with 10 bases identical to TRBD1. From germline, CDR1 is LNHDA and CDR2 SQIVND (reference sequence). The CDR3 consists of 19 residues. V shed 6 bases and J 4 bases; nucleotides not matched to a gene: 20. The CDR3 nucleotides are TGTGCCAGTAGGCCCTCGAACATCCCCGGGACAGGGGTTGGAGAGACCCAGTACTTC. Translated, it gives CASRPSNIPGTGVGETQYF.

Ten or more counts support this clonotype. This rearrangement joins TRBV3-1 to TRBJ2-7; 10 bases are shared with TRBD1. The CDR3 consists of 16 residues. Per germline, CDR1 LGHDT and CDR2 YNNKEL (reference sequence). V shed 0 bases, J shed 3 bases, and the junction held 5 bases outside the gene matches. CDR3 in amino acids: CASSQDGWDRGYEQYF. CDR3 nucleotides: TGTGCCAGCAGCCAAGACGGTTGGGACAGGGGCTACGAGCAGTACTTC.

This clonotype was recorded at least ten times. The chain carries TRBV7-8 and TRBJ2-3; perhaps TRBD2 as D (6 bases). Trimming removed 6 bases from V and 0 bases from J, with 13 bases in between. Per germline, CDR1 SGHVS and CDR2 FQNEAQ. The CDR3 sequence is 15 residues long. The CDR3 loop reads CASRPLARSTDTQYF. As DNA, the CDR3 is TGTGCCAGCAGACCTCTAGCGAGAAGCACAGATACGCAGTATTTT.

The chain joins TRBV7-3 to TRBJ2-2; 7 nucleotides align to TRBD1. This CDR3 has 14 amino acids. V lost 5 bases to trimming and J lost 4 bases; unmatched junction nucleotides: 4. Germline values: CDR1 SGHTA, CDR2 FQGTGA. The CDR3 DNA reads TGTGCCAGCAGCCCGGGACAGCTCACCGGGGAGCTGTTTTTT. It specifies CASSPGQLTGELFF.

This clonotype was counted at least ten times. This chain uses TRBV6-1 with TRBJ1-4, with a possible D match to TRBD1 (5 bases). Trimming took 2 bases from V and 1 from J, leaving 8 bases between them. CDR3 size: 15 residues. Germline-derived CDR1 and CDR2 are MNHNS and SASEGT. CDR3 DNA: TGTGCCAGCAGTGAATGGGGGGGAACTAATGAAAAACTGTTTTTT. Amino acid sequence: CASSEWGGTNEKLFF.

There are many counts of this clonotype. The CDR3 DNA reads TGTGCCACCAGTGACTCCCGACGGAACTACGAGCAGTACTTC. It encodes CATSDSRRNYEQYF. The chain couples TRBV24-1 to TRBJ2-7; D is unclear. The V end was cut by 4 bases, the J end by 3 bases, with 12 bases between. CDR1 is KGHDR and CDR2 is SFDVKD in the germline V gene. This CDR3 is built from 14 residues.

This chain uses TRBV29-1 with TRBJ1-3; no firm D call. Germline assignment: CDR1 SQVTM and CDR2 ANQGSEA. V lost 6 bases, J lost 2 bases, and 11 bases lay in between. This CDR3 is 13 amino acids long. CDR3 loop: CSVKGSPGNTIYF. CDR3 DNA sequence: TGCAGCGTGAAGGGTTCACCTGGAAACACCATATATTTT.

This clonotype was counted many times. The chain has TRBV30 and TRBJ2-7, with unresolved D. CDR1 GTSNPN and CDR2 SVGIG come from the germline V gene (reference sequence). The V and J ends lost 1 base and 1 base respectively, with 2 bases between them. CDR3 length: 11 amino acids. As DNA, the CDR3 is TGTGCCTGGAGTGGATCCTACGAGCAGTACTTC. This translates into CAWSGSYEQYF.

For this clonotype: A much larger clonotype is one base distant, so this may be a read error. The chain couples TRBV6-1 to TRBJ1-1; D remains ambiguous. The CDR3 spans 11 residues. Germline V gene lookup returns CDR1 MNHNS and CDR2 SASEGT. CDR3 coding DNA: TGTACCAGCAGTACCGGGAGCCGGGCTTTCTTT. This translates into CTSSTGSRAFF.

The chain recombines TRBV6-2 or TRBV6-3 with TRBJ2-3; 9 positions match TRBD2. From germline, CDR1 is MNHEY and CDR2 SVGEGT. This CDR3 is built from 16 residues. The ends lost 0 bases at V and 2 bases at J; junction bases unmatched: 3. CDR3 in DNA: TGTGCCAGCAGTTACTCCAGCGGGAGGAACACAGATACGCAGTATTTT. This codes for CASSYSSGRNTDTQYF.

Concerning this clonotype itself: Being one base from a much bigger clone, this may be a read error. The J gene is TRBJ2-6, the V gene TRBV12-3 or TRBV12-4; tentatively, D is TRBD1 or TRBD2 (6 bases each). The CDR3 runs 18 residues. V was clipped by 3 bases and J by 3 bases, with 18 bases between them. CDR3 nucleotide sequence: TGTGCCAGCAGTTTGGGGGGTGGACAGATCTTTGGGGCCAACGTCCTGACTTTC. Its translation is CASSLGGGQIFGANVLTF.

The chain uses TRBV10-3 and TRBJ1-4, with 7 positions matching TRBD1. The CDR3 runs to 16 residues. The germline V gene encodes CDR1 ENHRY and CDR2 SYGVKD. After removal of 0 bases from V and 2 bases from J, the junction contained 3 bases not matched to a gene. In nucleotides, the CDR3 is TGTGCCATCAGTGAGTCAGGGGGCTCGACTAATGAAAAACTGTTTTTT. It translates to CAISESGGSTNEKLFF.

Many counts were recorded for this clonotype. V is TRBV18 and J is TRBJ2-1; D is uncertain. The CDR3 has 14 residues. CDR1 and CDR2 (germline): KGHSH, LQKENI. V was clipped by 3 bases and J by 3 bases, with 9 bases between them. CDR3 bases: TGTGCCAGCTCACCTATTACTATCTACAATGAGCAGTTCTTC. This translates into CASSPITIYNEQFF.

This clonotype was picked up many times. In DNA form, the CDR3 reads TGCAGTGCTAGTTTTCCGGGACTGGGCGGGGAGCTGTTTTTT. It specifies CSASFPGLGGELFF. The chain carries TRBV20-1 and TRBJ2-2, with D possibly being TRBD2 (6 bases). Trimming left V 3 bases short and J 7 bases short, with 15 bases between. In germline, CDR1 is DFQATT, CDR2 SNEGSKA (reference sequence). The CDR3 sequence is 14 residues long.

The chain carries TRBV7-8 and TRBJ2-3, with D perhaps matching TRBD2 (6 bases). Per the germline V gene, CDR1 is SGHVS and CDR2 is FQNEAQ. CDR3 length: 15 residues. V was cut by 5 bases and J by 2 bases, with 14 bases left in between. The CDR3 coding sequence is TGTGCCAGCAGCCCTCAGGGACTGGACACAGATACGCAGTATTTT. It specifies CASSPQGLDTDTQYF.

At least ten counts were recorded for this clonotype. The CDR3 bases are TGTGCCAGCAGTGGTATTAGCGGAGGGGGGGAGCAGTACTTC. The encoded protein is CASSGISGGGEQYF. V and J are TRBV2 and TRBJ2-7; perhaps D is TRBD1 or TRBD2 (6 bases each). The germline CDR1 and CDR2 sequences are SNHLY and FYNNEI. The CDR3 is made up of 14 amino acids. V was pared by 4 bases and J by 7 bases, with 17 bases between.

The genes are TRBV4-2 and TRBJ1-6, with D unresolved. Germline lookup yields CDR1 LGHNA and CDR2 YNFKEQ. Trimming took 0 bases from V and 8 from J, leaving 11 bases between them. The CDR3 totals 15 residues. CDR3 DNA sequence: TGTGCCAGCAGCCAAGATCGCGTGGGAGATTCACCCCTCCACTTT. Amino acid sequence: CASSQDRVGDSPLHF.

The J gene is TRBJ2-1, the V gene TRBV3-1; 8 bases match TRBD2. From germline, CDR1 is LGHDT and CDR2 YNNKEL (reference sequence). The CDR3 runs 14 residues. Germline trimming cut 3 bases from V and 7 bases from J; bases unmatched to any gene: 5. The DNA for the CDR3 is TGTGCCAGCAGCCAGTTAGCGGGATCGAATGAGCAGTTCTTC. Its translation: CASSQLAGSNEQFF.

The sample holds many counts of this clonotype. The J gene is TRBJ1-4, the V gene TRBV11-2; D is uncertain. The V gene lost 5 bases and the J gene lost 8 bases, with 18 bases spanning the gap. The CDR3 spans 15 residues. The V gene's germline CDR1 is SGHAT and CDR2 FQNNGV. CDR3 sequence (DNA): TGTGCCAGCAGCCCTCTCCGGAGTCTGGGGGAAAAACTGTTTTTT. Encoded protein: CASSPLRSLGEKLFF.

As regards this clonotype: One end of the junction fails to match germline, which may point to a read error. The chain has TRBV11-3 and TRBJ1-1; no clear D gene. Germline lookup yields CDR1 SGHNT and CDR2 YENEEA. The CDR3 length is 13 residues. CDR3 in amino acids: CASGLVGGTEAFF. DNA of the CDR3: TGTGCCAGCGGCTTAGTAGGAGGGACTGAAGCTTTCTTT. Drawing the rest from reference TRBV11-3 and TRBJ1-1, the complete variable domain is EAGVVQSPRYKIIEKKQPVAFWCNPISGHNTLYWYLQNLGQGPELLIRYENEEAVDDSQLPKDRFSAERLKGVDSTLKIQPAELGDSAVYLCASGLVGGTEAFFGQGTRLTVV.